This T cell receptor (beta chain) stems from a study of shared clonotypes between healthy human individuals. CDR3 length: 12 amino acids. The repertoire was sequenced with immunoSEQ multiplex PCR; TCRdb's copy has only in-frame clones and lacks some. The table has 230,000 or so clones, 65% to 70% seen once. The count of this clone is one. The rearrangement uses TRBV21-1 and TRBJ1-1. TRBV21-1 is recorded as a pseudogene. Sequenced input: memory CD4+ T cells sorted from blood. The subset is: CD45RA-negative fraction. The TCR originated in a man aged 30 to 39 in good health. The CDR3 here is CASSRQQNEAFF. CDR3 DNA: TGTGCCAGCAGCAGGCAGCAGAATGAAGCTTTCTTT.